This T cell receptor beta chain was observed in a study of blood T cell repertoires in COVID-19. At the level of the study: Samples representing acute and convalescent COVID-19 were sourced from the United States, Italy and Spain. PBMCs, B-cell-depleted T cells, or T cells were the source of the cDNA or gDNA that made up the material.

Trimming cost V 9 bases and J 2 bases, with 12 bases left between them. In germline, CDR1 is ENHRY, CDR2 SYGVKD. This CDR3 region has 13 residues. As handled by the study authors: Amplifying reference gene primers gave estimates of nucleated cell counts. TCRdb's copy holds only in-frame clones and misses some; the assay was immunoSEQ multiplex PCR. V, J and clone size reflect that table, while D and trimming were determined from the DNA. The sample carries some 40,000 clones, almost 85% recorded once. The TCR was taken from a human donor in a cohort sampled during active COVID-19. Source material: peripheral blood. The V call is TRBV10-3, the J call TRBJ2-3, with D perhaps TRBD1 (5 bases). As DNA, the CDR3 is TGTGCCATAAGGAAACAGGTCACAGATACGCAGTATTTT. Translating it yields CAIRKQVTDTQYF.